The 10 T cell receptor beta chains given below trace back to one sample, sequenced in a study of vaccination effects on CD4 cells after COVID-19. Clones were read by immunoSEQ multiplex PCR, and TCRdb kept only the in-frame ones, dropping some. This sample yields 30,000 to 40,000 clones, of which around three fifths are seen a single time; 8% to 9% belongs to the top ten. Ahead of sequencing, the ViraFEST assay grew antigen-specific CD4+ T cells using viral peptide pools. Subsequent to ten to eleven days of culture, CD4+ T cells were isolated. The participants, recipients of two vaccine doses, got either BNT162b2 or mRNA-1273. No antigen has been assigned to these receptors. This sample comprised CD4+ T cells from PBMCs cultured with SARS-CoV-2 spike peptides, obtained after COVID-19 vaccination. The receptors come from a human donor who received a COVID-19 vaccine.

The CDR3: CASSLVQGGRDEQFF. CDR3 nucleotides: TGCGCCAGCAGCTTGGTTCAGGGCGGGAGGGATGAGCAGTTCTTC. The V gene is TRBV5-1, the J gene TRBJ2-1, with 9 bases aligning to TRBD2. This CDR3 has 15 amino acids. Germline assignment: CDR1 SGHRS and CDR2 YFSETQ. Trimming took 0 bases from V and 8 from J; bases not matched to a gene: 6.

The V call is TRBV24-1, the J call TRBJ2-3, with TRBD1 matching over 9 bases. Germline V gives CDR1 KGHDR, CDR2 SFDVKD. This CDR3 comprises 16 residues. Germline trimming cut 4 bases from V and 2 bases from J; bases unmatched to any gene: 6. The CDR3 nucleotides are TGTGCCACCAGTGAGGGGGGGACAGGGTCCACAGATACGCAGTATTTT. This encodes CATSEGGTGSTDTQYF.

The chain uses TRBV7-9 and TRBJ1-3; D is ambiguous. Germline CDR1 and CDR2: SEHNR and FQNEAQ (reference sequence). The CDR3 consists of 15 residues. Trimming took 3 bases from V and 0 from J, leaving 9 bases between them. The CDR3, as DNA: TGTGCCAGCAGCTTTCCGGCAACCTCTGGAAACACCATATATTTT. It yields the protein CASSFPATSGNTIYF.

The chain links TRBV4-1 to TRBJ1-3, with no clear D. V dropped 2 bases and J dropped 0 bases, with 11 bases sitting between them. Germline CDR1 and CDR2: MGHRA and YSYEKL. The CDR3 has 16 amino acids. The CDR3 here is CASSQPGMSSGNTIYF. As DNA, the CDR3 is TGCGCCAGCAGCCAACCCGGGATGAGCTCTGGAAACACCATATATTTT.

This chain connects TRBV4-1 to TRBJ1-5; TRBD1 matches at 7 bases. V dropped 4 bases and J dropped 5; count of bases not matched to a gene: 8. Germline values: CDR1 MGHRA, CDR2 YSYEKL. CDR3 size: 15 residues. Written as DNA, the CDR3 is TGCGCCAGCAGCCTGCCAGGAGGGGGCGATCAGCCCCAGCATTTT. Translated: CASSLPGGGDQPQHF.

This clone was seen once. The rearrangement links TRBV7-2 to TRBJ2-5, with a weak D call TRBD1 (5 bases). Germline V gene sequence: CDR1 SGHTA, CDR2 FQGNSA. Trimming took off 2 bases at V and 5 bases at J, with 12 bases between the two ends. The CDR3 loop spans 14 amino acids. DNA for the CDR3: TGTGCCAGCAGCTTACAGCCAGGGTGGGAGACCCAGTACTTC. It encodes CASSLQPGWETQYF.

This clone has a single count. The genes are TRBV19 and TRBJ2-3; 14 bases align to TRBD2. The germline gives CDR1 LNHDA, CDR2 SQIVND (reference sequence). This CDR3 contains 18 residues. V shed 4 bases, J shed 3 bases, and the junction held 9 bases outside the gene matches. CDR3 DNA sequence: TGTGCCAGTAGTAGTGGGACTAGCGGGAGCCGGTGGACAGATACGCAGTATTTT. Translation: CASSSGTSGSRWTDTQYF.

The chain combines TRBV3-1 (or the pseudogene TRBV3-2) with TRBJ1-2; the D gene is possibly TRBD1 (5 bases). V shed 4 bases and J shed 4 bases, with 10 bases lying between them. Germline lookup yields CDR1 LGHDT and CDR2 YNNKEL (reference sequence). This CDR3 region has 13 residues. CDR3 protein: CASSPRQSYGYTF. The CDR3, as DNA: TGTGCCAGCAGCCCTAGACAGAGCTATGGCTACACCTTC.

This clone appeared a single time. V and J are TRBV5-1 and TRBJ2-1; 9 bases align to TRBD2. Germline V lookup: CDR1 SGHRS, CDR2 YFSETQ. J gave up 3 bases and V 0 bases, and 1 base lay outside the gene matches. CDR3 length: 15 residues. Written as DNA, the CDR3 is TGCGCCAGCAGCTTGGCTAGCGGGAACTACAATGAGCAGTTCTTC. Its protein product is CASSLASGNYNEQFF. The full variable domain, with the rest looked up from reference TRBV5-1 and TRBJ2-1, is KAGVTQTPRYLIKTRGQQVTLSCSPISGHRSVSWYQQTPGQGLQFLFEYFSETQRNKGNFPGRFSGRQFSNSRSEMNVSTLELGDSALYLCASSLASGNYNEQFFGPGTRLTVL.

This clone has more than one count but fewer than ten. The chain couples TRBV28 to TRBJ2-3; 13 nucleotides align to TRBD2. The CDR3 spans 19 residues. The J segment lost 2 bases and the V segment lost 5 bases, leaving 13 bases of the junction unmatched. Germline CDR1 MDHEN, CDR2 SYDVKM. The CDR3 DNA follows: TGTGCCAGCAGTCGGACTAGCGGGGGCTCCCGGGTTGACACAGATACGCAGTATTTT. Translation gives CASSRTSGGSRVDTDTQYF.